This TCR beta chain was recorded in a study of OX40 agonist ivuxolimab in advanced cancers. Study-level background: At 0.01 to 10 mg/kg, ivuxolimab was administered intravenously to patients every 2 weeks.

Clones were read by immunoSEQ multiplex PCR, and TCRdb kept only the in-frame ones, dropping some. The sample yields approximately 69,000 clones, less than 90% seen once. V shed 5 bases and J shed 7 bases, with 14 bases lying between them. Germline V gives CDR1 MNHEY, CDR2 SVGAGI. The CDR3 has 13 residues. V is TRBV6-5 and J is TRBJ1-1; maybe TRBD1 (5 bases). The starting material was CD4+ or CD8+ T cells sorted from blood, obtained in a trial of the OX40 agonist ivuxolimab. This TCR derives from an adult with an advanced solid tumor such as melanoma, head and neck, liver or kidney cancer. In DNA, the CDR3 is TGTGCCAGCAGTACCCGTGGGACTCATGAAGCTTTCTTT. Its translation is CASSTRGTHEAFF.